The next 8 T cell receptor beta chains were all read from a single sample in a study of OX40 agonist ivuxolimab in advanced cancers. Library prep was done by the immunoSEQ multiplex PCR assay. TCRdb took over this immuneACCESS table, retaining in-frame rearrangements with V and J assigned. Such tables are incomplete; in checked studies, under half of the missing clones stem from an unresolved V gene, and the remainder is unexplained. The sample records tens of thousands of clones, just under 90% of which are singletons. The ten largest clones add up to 11% of the sample. The sequences come from CD4+ or CD8+ T cells sorted from blood, collected in a trial of the OX40 agonist ivuxolimab. The source of these receptors is an adult with an advanced solid tumor such as melanoma, head and neck, liver or kidney cancer.

The chain is built from TRBV9 and TRBJ2-3; D may correspond to TRBD1 or TRBD2 (5 bases each). The germline V gene has CDR1 SGDLS and CDR2 YYNGEE. This CDR3 spans 14 amino acids. V was pared by 0 bases and J by 3 bases, with 8 bases between. The CDR3 DNA sequence: TGTGCCAGCAGCGTAGAGTGGGGGACAGATACGCAGTATTTT. Its protein product is CASSVEWGTDTQYF.

This clone was counted a single time. The V and J genes are TRBV27 and TRBJ2-1; D unresolved. V was pared by 4 bases and J by 0 bases, with 10 bases between. Looked up from germline, CDR1 is MNHEY and CDR2 is SMNVEV (reference sequence). The length of the CDR3 is 15 residues. The CDR3 coding sequence is TGTGCCAGCAGTTGGGCGTCGAGCTCCTACAATGAGCAGTTCTTC. This codes for CASSWASSSYNEQFF.

The chain couples TRBV27 to TRBJ2-2, with 11 bases matching TRBD2. Germline CDR1 and CDR2: MNHEY and SMNVEV (reference sequence). This CDR3 contains 16 residues. The V gene end was trimmed by 5 bases and the J gene end by 2 bases; junction bases not matched to a gene: 4. CDR3: CASSERLAGNTGELFF. Here the CDR3 DNA reads TGTGCCAGCAGTGAGAGACTAGCGGGAAACACCGGGGAGCTGTTTTTT.

V gene TRBV11-2 combines with J gene TRBJ1-5; no definite D call. The germline V and J ends were trimmed by 5 bases and 5 bases, with 16 bases remaining between them. Germline values: CDR1 SGHAT, CDR2 FQNNGV. The CDR3 runs to 15 residues. For the CDR3, the DNA is TGTGCCAGCAGCGCAGACCAGACTAATTATCAGCCCCAGCATTTT. This encodes CASSADQTNYQPQHF.

This clone was counted a few times. V usage is TRBV7-6 and J usage is TRBJ1-4, with 8 bases fitting TRBD1. The CDR3 loop spans 16 amino acids. Looked up from germline, CDR1 is SGHVS and CDR2 is FNYEAQ. Losses at the gene ends were 1 base for V and 6 bases for J; bases not matched to a gene: 7. CDR3 amino acids: CASSLGTGNGDEKLFF. CDR3 coding DNA: TGTGCCAGCAGCTTAGGGACAGGGAATGGGGATGAAAAACTGTTTTTT.

The chain links TRBV6-5 to TRBJ2-1; 7 bases fit TRBD2. Germline trimming cut 6 bases from V and 7 bases from J; bases unmatched to any gene: 6. This CDR3 is 13 amino acids long. Germline V CDR1 and CDR2: MNHEY, SVGAGI. In nucleotides, the CDR3 is TGTGCCAGCAGCAGCTCCGGGGGGAATGAGCAGTTCTTC. It codes for CASSSSGGNEQFF.

V gene TRBV29-1 combines with J gene TRBJ2-1; a possible D gene is TRBD2 (5 bases). The CDR3 is made up of 11 amino acids. V gave up 6 bases and J gave up 7 bases, with 10 bases separating them. Looked up from germline, CDR1 is SQVTM and CDR2 is ANQGSEA. CDR3 nucleotides: TGCAGCGTCTTGGGGAGAAATGAGCAGTTCTTC. Its translation: CSVLGRNEQFF.

This rearrangement joins TRBV6-5 to TRBJ2-1, with 9 bases lining up with TRBD1. This CDR3 is built from 15 residues. With V trimmed by 10 bases and J by 4 bases, 11 bases remained unmatched. Germline CDR1 reads MNHEY; CDR2 reads SVGAGI. This chain's CDR3 is CATGAGTGLYNEQFF. CDR3 nucleotides: TGTGCCACAGGGGCCGGGACAGGGCTTTACAATGAGCAGTTCTTC.